The present T cell receptor beta chain was sequenced within a study of shared clonotypes between healthy human individuals. This CDR3 is 15 amino acids long. Trimming took 3 bases from V and 0 from J, leaving 9 bases between them. CDR1 is LNHDA and CDR2 is SQIVND in the germline V gene (reference sequence). Sequencing of unsorted PBMC DNA was carried out using ten immunoSEQ deep assay plates. Profiling relied on immunoSEQ multiplex PCR, and the TCRdb table lists in-frame clones only, not all of them. Among about 460,000 clones listed, about 74% were seen once. Nashville, Tennessee was home to all donors, who were Caucasian adults. For unsorted samples, genomic DNA was extracted from tens of millions of PBMCs.

This chain connects TRBV19 to TRBJ1-3; tentative D call: TRBD1 (5 bases). The origin of this receptor is a middle-aged woman in good health. Some clones in this sample may be carry-over from other donors' samples. Sequencing was performed on PBMCs. CDR3 sequence: CASSIQGFSGNTIYF. In DNA, the CDR3 is TGTGCCAGTAGTATCCAGGGATTCTCTGGAAACACCATATATTTT.